These 2 T cell receptor beta chains were all obtained from the same sample, sequenced in a study of chemoradiotherapy in HPV16-positive cancers (dated by TCRdb to 2021 to 2024). To prepare the library, the immunoSEQ multiplex PCR assay was applied. TCRdb obtained this table from immuneACCESS and retained in-frame rearrangements with V and J assigned. These tables miss some clones; where compared with another copy, unresolved V genes account for less than half of the shortfall, and the remainder is unexplained. This sample lists approximately 7,000 clones; 74% were detected once. The biggest ten clones account for 16% of the sample. The sample was tumor tissue, taken from a patient who underwent chemoradiotherapy. All receptors come from a human donor with HPV-associated anogenital cancer.

The V gene is TRBV11-2, the J gene TRBJ2-1; TRBD1 is a possible D gene (6 bases). There are 16 residues in the CDR3. CDR1 and CDR2 (germline): SGHAT, FQNNGV. The ends were cut back, 2 bases at V and 6 bases at J, with 17 bases in the middle. The CDR3 protein is CASSLPTLPGVNEQFF. The CDR3 DNA is TGTGCCAGCAGCTTACCCACTTTGCCAGGGGTCAATGAGCAGTTCTTC.

This sequence joins TRBV7-6 and TRBJ2-5, with D uncertain. Germline V gives CDR1 SGHVS, CDR2 FNYEAQ. Trimming took off 2 bases at V and 2 bases at J, with 0 bases between the two ends. CDR3 length: 11 residues. The DNA for the CDR3 is TGTGCCAGCAGCTTACAAGAGACCCAGTACTTC. This sequence encodes CASSLQETQYF.